The 17 T cell receptor beta chains in this list originate from one sample, sequenced in a study of beta chain features in type 1 diabetes. The investigators reverse transcribed all of the isolated RNA, so they sequenced expressed TCRB transcripts. The repertoire was sequenced with immunoSEQ multiplex PCR; TCRdb's copy has only in-frame clones and lacks some. This sample has hundreds of thousands of clones, with 15% to 19% found just once. Sequences were obtained from naive CD4+ T cells from blood. These TCRs come from a man aged 18 to 29 in good health.

V gene TRBV5-1 combines with J gene TRBJ1-1; D is unresolved. V lost 4 bases to trimming and J lost 2 bases, with 12 bases between them. The CDR3 has 14 residues. The V gene's germline CDR1 is SGHRS and CDR2 YFSETQ. CDR3 in amino acids: CASSQVPGNTEAFF. The CDR3 DNA sequence: TGCGCCAGCAGCCAAGTCCCCGGAAACACTGAAGCTTTCTTT.

This clone has a handful of counts. The chain employs TRBV5-4 and TRBJ2-7; D unresolved. The CDR3 spans 12 residues. The germline gives CDR1 SGHNT, CDR2 YYREEE (reference sequence). The V gene lost 2 bases and the J gene lost 1 base, with 4 bases spanning the gap. CDR3 in DNA: TGTGCCAGCAGCTTCCTTTCCTACGAGCAGTACTTC. Its protein product is CASSFLSYEQYF.

This chain links TRBV4-3 with TRBJ2-1; 13 bases fit TRBD2. V was clipped by 4 bases and J by 4 bases; unmatched bases: 4. Germline CDR1 and CDR2: LGHNA and YSLEER. The CDR3 loop spans 16 amino acids. In DNA, the CDR3 is TGCGCCAGCAGCCGTGGACTAGCGGGGGCTTACAATGAGCAGTTCTTC. Translated, it gives CASSRGLAGAYNEQFF.

This clone was observed a few times. The chain recombines TRBV9 with TRBJ2-3; D tentatively reads TRBD1 or TRBD2 (5 bases each). The CDR3 totals 15 residues. Per germline, CDR1 SGDLS and CDR2 YYNGEE. Trimming cost V 4 bases and J 3 bases, with 15 bases left between them. CDR3 sequence reads: CASSIGHGGTDTQYF. CDR3 coding DNA: TGTGCCAGCAGCATCGGACATGGAGGAACAGATACGCAGTATTTT.

This clone has just a few counts. V is TRBV7-2 and J is TRBJ2-7; a weak D match, TRBD2 (6 bases). The CDR3 runs to 15 residues. V lost 1 base to trimming and J lost 2 bases, with 12 bases between them. From germline, CDR1 is SGHTA and CDR2 FQGNSA. CDR3 loop: CASSLVGDSTYEQYF. Here the CDR3 DNA reads TGTGCCAGCAGCTTAGTTGGGGACTCGACCTACGAGCAGTACTTC.

The chain couples TRBV29-1 to TRBJ2-6, with D hard to call. V was cut by 5 bases and J by 4 bases, with 6 bases left in between. Germline values: CDR1 SQVTM, CDR2 ANQGSEA. The CDR3 has 12 amino acids. CDR3 protein: CSVLSGANVLTF. The CDR3 bases are TGCAGCGTTTTATCCGGGGCCAACGTCCTGACTTTC.

The rearrangement joins TRBV5-4 to TRBJ1-1; possibly TRBD1 for D (5 bases). V lost 3 bases and J 7 bases, leaving 16 bases between the germline ends. The length of the CDR3 is 14 residues. The germline CDR1 and CDR2 sequences are SGHNT and YYREEE (reference sequence). In DNA, the CDR3 is TGTGCCAGCAGCTCAAAGGGAGGGACGAATGAAGCTTTCTTT. Residues: CASSSKGGTNEAFF.

The chain carries TRBV7-8 and TRBJ2-1, with a tentative D call TRBD1 (6 bases). The CDR3 is 13 residues long. The germline V and J ends were trimmed by 4 bases and 7 bases, with 11 bases remaining between them. Germline lookup yields CDR1 SGHVS and CDR2 FQNEAQ. The CDR3 DNA is TGTGCCAGCAGCTACAGGGATGGGAATGAGCAGTTCTTC. This codes for CASSYRDGNEQFF. Combining the CDR3 with reference TRBV7-8 and TRBJ2-1 gives the whole variable domain GAGVSQSPRYKVAKRGQDVALRCDPISGHVSLFWYQQALGQGPEFLTYFQNEAQLDKSGLPSDRFFAERPEGSVSTLKIQRTQQEDSAVYLCASSYRDGNEQFFGPGTRLTVL.

The V and J genes are TRBV7-2 and TRBJ2-3, with D perhaps matching TRBD1 (5 bases). Germline V gene lookup returns CDR1 SGHTA and CDR2 FQGNSA. The CDR3 extends over 15 amino acids. The V end lost 3 bases, the J end lost 1 base, and 11 bases lay between the germline ends. The CDR3 DNA reads as TGTGCCAGCAGCTTCTCAGACAGACGCACAGATACGCAGTATTTT. This gives the protein CASSFSDRRTDTQYF. Full variable domain (missing parts from reference TRBV7-2 and TRBJ2-3): GAGVSQSPSNKVTEKGKDVELRCDPISGHTALYWYRQSLGQGLEFLIYFQGNSAPDKSGLPSDRFSAERTGGSVSTLTIQRTQQEDSAVYLCASSFSDRRTDTQYFGPGTRLTVL.

This clone was counted a few times. This sequence joins TRBV2 and TRBJ2-3; 7 bases fit TRBD1. With 5 bases clipped from V and 0 bases from J, the junction kept 8 bases outside the gene matches. This CDR3 region has 16 residues. From germline, CDR1 is SNHLY and CDR2 FYNNEI. Here the CDR3 reads CASSRGQATSTDTQYF. DNA of the CDR3: TGTGCCAGCAGTAGAGGACAGGCCACTAGCACAGATACGCAGTATTTT.

This chain connects TRBV6-6 to TRBJ1-2, with 8 positions matching TRBD1. CDR1 MNHNY and CDR2 SVGAGI come from the germline V gene (reference sequence). The CDR3 consists of 14 residues. J lost 6 bases, V lost 6 bases, and 9 bases had no gene match. The CDR3 region is CASRTAGGGDGYTF. In nucleotides, the CDR3 is TGTGCCAGCAGAACGGCAGGGGGCGGGGATGGCTACACCTTC.

V gene TRBV27 combines with J gene TRBJ1-2; 11 nucleotides align to TRBD1. Germline V gives CDR1 MNHEY, CDR2 SMNVEV (reference sequence). Trimming at V came to 4 bases and at J to 2 bases, leaving 9 bases not matched to a gene. This CDR3 region has 17 residues. The CDR3, as DNA: TGTGCCAGCAGTTCTACCCCCCGGGACAGGGGGAACTATGGCTACACCTTC. Its protein product is CASSSTPRDRGNYGYTF.

The chain is built from TRBV13 and TRBJ2-4; 7 bases are shared with TRBD2. Germline trimming cut 5 bases from V and 0 bases from J; bases unmatched to any gene: 10. The CDR3 is 17 residues long. Germline loops: CDR1 PRHDT, CDR2 FYEKMQ (reference sequence). The DNA of the CDR3 is TGTGCCAGCAGCCACTATAGACTAGCAACAGCCAAAAACATTCAGTACTTC. As protein: CASSHYRLATAKNIQYF.

This clone has only a few counts. The CDR3 loop is CASSLSGVGETQYF. The CDR3 nucleotides read TGTGCCAGCAGTTTATCGGGAGTTGGGGAGACCCAGTACTTC. The V and J genes are TRBV28 and TRBJ2-5; D might be TRBD2 (6 bases). The CDR3 totals 14 residues. Germline V gene sequence: CDR1 MDHEN, CDR2 SYDVKM. Trimming took 1 base from V and 5 from J, leaving 11 bases between them.

The rearrangement uses TRBV6-6 and TRBJ2-2; D is ambiguous. The CDR3 runs 12 residues. Between the trimmed V and J ends, which lost 6 bases and 1 base, there was a span of 3 bases. CDR1 is MNHNY and CDR2 is SVGAGI in the germline V gene (reference sequence). CDR3 residues: CASSRNTGELFF. The CDR3 nucleotides read TGTGCCAGCAGCAGGAACACCGGGGAGCTGTTTTTT.

There are a few counts of this clone. The V call is TRBV7-3, the J call TRBJ2-3, with 7 nucleotides matching TRBD1. The V gene's germline CDR1 is SGHTA and CDR2 FQGTGA. Losses at the gene ends were 2 bases for V and 3 bases for J; bases not matched to a gene: 8. There are 16 residues in the CDR3. This chain's CDR3 is CASSLVWDSKTDTQYF. As DNA, the CDR3 is TGTGCCAGCAGCTTAGTTTGGGACAGCAAAACAGATACGCAGTATTTT.

This sequence joins TRBV29-1 and TRBJ2-7; the D gene is possibly TRBD2 (5 bases). V lost 5 bases, J lost 4 bases, and 12 bases lay in between. The CDR3 has 12 residues. The V gene's germline CDR1 is SQVTM and CDR2 ANQGSEA. The CDR3 DNA is TGCAGCGTTTCCCCCAAGCGGTACGAGCAGTACTTC. Amino acid sequence: CSVSPKRYEQYF.